These 10 T cell receptor beta chains came from one sample sequenced in a study of T cell responses to AZD1222 COVID-19 vaccine. Clones were sequenced by immunoSEQ multiplex PCR, and TCRdb holds only the in-frame ones, with some missing. Of more than 95,000 clones detected, 75% to 95% appear once; the ten largest clones hold around 7.8%. This specimen consisted of peripheral blood, obtained on day 0 of AZD1222 vaccination. The receptors shown here come from an adult in good health.

The chain has TRBV23-1 and TRBJ2-1; D is possibly TRBD2 (5 bases). TRBV23-1 is annotated as an ORF whose role is uncertain. The CDR3 is made up of 11 amino acids. The CDR3 DNA reads as TGCATAGAACTAGGCTACAATGAGCAGTTCTTC. It specifies CIELGYNEQFF.

The chain carries TRBV5-1 and TRBJ2-5, with D perhaps being TRBD1 or TRBD2 (5 bases each). Germline V CDR1 and CDR2: SGHRS, YFSETQ. The CDR3 consists of 14 residues. The V and J ends lost 0 bases and 5 bases respectively, with 11 bases between them. The CDR3 sequence: CASSLGQSGETQYF. In DNA form, the CDR3 reads TGCGCCAGCAGCTTGGGACAGTCGGGGGAGACCCAGTACTTC.

V is TRBV29-1 and J is TRBJ1-2; 10 nucleotides align to TRBD1. This CDR3 is built from 14 residues. Germline CDR1 and CDR2: SQVTM and ANQGSEA. Trimming at V came to 7 bases and at J to 7 bases, leaving 12 bases not matched to a gene. In nucleotides, the CDR3 is TGCAGCGCCCGAAAGGACAGGGGGAATGGTGGCTACACCTTC. It encodes CSARKDRGNGGYTF.

The chain recombines TRBV24-1 with TRBJ2-1, with a weak D call TRBD2 (6 bases). V lost 6 bases, J lost 5 bases, and 13 bases lay in between. The CDR3 is made up of 14 amino acids. The germline gives CDR1 KGHDR, CDR2 SFDVKD. The CDR3 spells CATSTSSAHNEQFF. As DNA, the CDR3 is TGTGCCACCAGTACGTCTAGCGCCCACAATGAGCAGTTCTTC.

The rearrangement joins TRBV9 to TRBJ2-5; D may be TRBD1 (6 bases). V was clipped by 6 bases and J by 1 base, with 16 bases between them. The length of the CDR3 is 15 residues. CDR1 and CDR2 from the germline V gene are SGDLS and YYNGEE. CDR3 nucleotide sequence: TGTGCCAGCACCCTAGACGGACAGTCCCAAGAGACCCAGTACTTC. Amino acids: CASTLDGQSQETQYF. The full variable domain, rest sourced from reference TRBV9 and TRBJ2-5, is DSGVTQTPKHLITATGQRVTLRCSPRSGDLSVYWYQQSLDQGLQFLIQYYNGEERAKGNILERFSAQQFPDLHSELNLSSLELGDSALYFCASTLDGQSQETQYFGPGTRLLVL.

The rearrangement joins TRBV27 to TRBJ2-5; 10 nucleotides match TRBD1. Germline V lookup: CDR1 MNHEY, CDR2 SMNVEV (reference sequence). With V trimmed by 6 bases and J by 4 bases, 14 bases remained unmatched. CDR3 size: 17 residues. The DNA for the CDR3 is TGTGCCAGCAGCCCGACTATTGACAGGGGGCTCGGAGAGACCCAGTACTTC. It codes for CASSPTIDRGLGETQYF.

The CDR3 DNA sequence: TGTGCCAGCACGTCTGGGTTATTGGGAGAAAAACTGTTTTTT. Translation gives CASTSGLLGEKLFF. The rearrangement links TRBV25-1 to TRBJ1-4; D remains ambiguous. The V and J ends lost 7 bases and 8 bases respectively, with 17 bases between them. The CDR3 contains 14 residues. Per germline, CDR1 MGHDK and CDR2 SYGVNS.

The V call is TRBV5-1, the J call TRBJ1-1; D unresolved. This CDR3 region has 12 residues. V lost 1 base and J 7 bases, leaving 8 bases between the germline ends. CDR1 and CDR2 (germline): SGHRS, YFSETQ. This chain's CDR3 is CASSLNGGEAFF. In DNA, the CDR3 is TGCGCCAGCAGCTTGAACGGCGGTGAAGCTTTCTTT.

The V gene is TRBV2, the J gene TRBJ2-7; possibly TRBD2 for D (5 bases). The CDR3 sequence is 16 residues long. Trimming shortened V by 8 bases and J by 0 bases, and 20 bases separated the two germline ends. Germline V gene sequence: CDR1 SNHLY, CDR2 FYNNEI. The CDR3 coding sequence is TGTGCCAGCGGGAGAGTCCAGCCACTACGCTCCTACGAGCAGTACTTC. It codes for CASGRVQPLRSYEQYF.

The rearrangement links TRBV15 to TRBJ2-4; D is uncertain. The CDR3 runs to 15 residues. V shed 1 base and J shed 0 bases, with 7 bases lying between them. CDR1 is LNHNV, CDR2 YYDKDF, per germline (reference sequence). The CDR3 nucleotides read TGTGCCACCAGCAGAGGAGAGTTAGCCAAAAACATTCAGTACTTC. Amino acids: CATSRGELAKNIQYF.